One and the same sample provided the 17 T cell receptor beta chains below, sequenced in a study of T cells in Graves' hyperthyroidism and ophthalmopathy. What was amplified from RNA transcripts were TCR beta CDR3 regions. The HTBI primer set was used in a first-round RT-PCR of the TCR CDR3. Each CDR3 protein is one row after TCRdb ran MiXCR on the multiplex PCR reads. The sample has 600,000 or so distinct CDR3 sequences, about 45% seen once; the top ten hold roughly 8.2%. Sequenced input: peripheral blood or thyroid tissue (not recorded which). These receptor sequences come from a young woman with Graves' hyperthyroidism.

On this clonotype itself: It may be a read error: a sequence one base away is much more abundant. The chain carries TRBV7-2 and TRBJ2-7; maybe TRBD2 (5 bases). Germline V gene lookup returns CDR1 SGHTA and CDR2 FQGNSA. This CDR3 comprises 14 residues. CDR3 region: CASSERGSGYEQCF. CDR3 coding DNA: TGTGCCAGCAGCGAGCGAGGGAGCGGCTACGAGCAGTGCTTC. The full variable domain, with the rest looked up from reference TRBV7-2 and TRBJ2-7, is GAGVSQSPSNKVTEKGKDVELRCDPISGHTALYWYRQSLGQGLEFLIYFQGNSAPDKSGLPSDRFSAERTGGSVSTLTIQRTQQEDSAVYLCASSERGSGYEQCFGPGTRLTVT.

The J gene is TRBJ1-1, the V gene TRBV7-8; D gene uncertain. V was pared by 5 bases and J by 5 bases, with 12 bases between. Germline values: CDR1 SGHVS, CDR2 FQNEAQ. This CDR3 has 13 amino acids. The CDR3 coding sequence is TGTGCCAGCAGCGACTACGCGGATACTGAAGCTTTCTTT. It is translated as CASSDYADTEAFF. Based on the CDR3 plus reference TRBV7-8 and TRBJ1-1, the full variable domain is GAGVSQSPRYKVAKRGQDVALRCDPISGHVSLFWYQQALGQGPEFLTYFQNEAQLDKSGLPSDRFFAERPEGSVSTLKIQRTQQEDSAVYLCASSDYADTEAFFGQGTRLTVV.

The V gene is TRBV7-9, the J gene TRBJ1-1; 7 positions match TRBD1. This CDR3 has 13 residues. The trim removed 0 bases at V and 6 bases at J, leaving 1 base unmatched. CDR1 SEHNR and CDR2 FQNEAQ come from the germline V gene (reference sequence). In DNA form, the CDR3 reads TGTGCCAGCAGCTTAGCCCAGGGGGCTGAAGCTTTCTTT. This sequence encodes CASSLAQGAEAFF.

To note about this clonotype: Sequence at one end of the junction differs from germline and may be a read error. The V and J genes are TRBV5-1 and TRBJ1-2, with D perhaps matching TRBD1 (6 bases). The CDR3 is 15 residues long. CDR1 and CDR2 (germline): SGHRS, YFSETQ. CDR3 DNA: TGCGCCAGCAGCCAAGGGGCGCGGACAGCCTATAGCTACACCTTC. Protein sequence: CASSQGARTAYSYTF.

With respect to this clonotype: Likely a read error: the CDR3 ends without its conserved phenylalanine or tryptophan. Because the CDR3's place on the DNA is in doubt, the DNA is left out and the CDR3 is given as listed by TCRdb. V is TRBV2 and J is TRBJ1-4; the D call in the table, TRBD1, was not verified against the DNA. The CDR3 has 10 amino acids, counting both end residues. CDR1 is SNHLY and CDR2 is FYNNEI in the germline V gene. The CDR3 region is CASSEQGVGY.

The chain couples TRBV7-3 to TRBJ2-5, with 8 nucleotides matching TRBD2. Germline V gene data show CDR1 as SGHTA and CDR2 as FQGTGA. The V and J ends lost 5 bases and 4 bases, in that order; junction bases with no gene match: 9. CDR3 size: 15 residues. CDR3 sequence (DNA): TGTGCCAGCAGCATCTCCGCCGGGGGGGGAGAGACCCAGTACTTC. Its protein is CASSISAGGGETQYF.

This clonotype is a singleton in its sample. The CDR3 sequence is CASSLALAGQETQYF. CDR3 coding DNA: TGTGCCAGCAGCTTAGCGCTAGCGGGACAAGAGACCCAGTACTTC. V and J are TRBV7-6 and TRBJ2-5; 9 positions match TRBD2. CDR3 length: 15 amino acids. Germline V gene sequence: CDR1 SGHVS, CDR2 FNYEAQ. V lost 0 bases to trimming and J lost 2 bases; unmatched junction nucleotides: 1.

This clonotype was observed many times. The V gene is TRBV7-8, the J gene TRBJ2-7; 11 bases align to TRBD2. CDR3 length equals 15 residues. Germline CDR1 is SGHVS and CDR2 is FQNEAQ. With V trimmed by 2 bases and J by 7 bases, 7 bases remained unmatched. The CDR3: CASSLRTSGRREQYF. In DNA, the CDR3 is TGTGCCAGCAGCTTACGTACTAGCGGGAGAAGAGAGCAGTACTTC.

V gene TRBV11-2 combines with J gene TRBJ2-7; 7 bases map to TRBD2. The germline gives CDR1 SGHAT, CDR2 FQNNGV. The CDR3 is 17 residues long. The ends lost 6 bases at V and 0 bases at J; junction bases unmatched: 14. DNA for the CDR3: TGTGCCAGCAGGAAGCTGCATCTAGCGGACCTCTCCTACGAGCAGTACTTC. This encodes CASRKLHLADLSYEQYF.

On this clonotype itself: This may stem from a read error, because a much larger clone lies one nucleotide away. The chain combines TRBV10-3 with TRBJ2-7, with 8 bases that match TRBD1. The CDR3 sequence is 13 residues long. V lost 5 bases to trimming and J lost 5 bases; unmatched junction nucleotides: 5. Germline V lookup: CDR1 ENHRY, CDR2 SYGVKD. The CDR3: CAISSGQDHEQYF. The CDR3 DNA is TGTGCCATCAGTTCGGGACAGGATCACGAGCAGTACTTC.

As to this clonotype: Relative to the germline gene, one junction end is altered; a read error may explain this. This chain joins TRBV7-9 and TRBJ2-7; possible D gene TRBD1, 6 bases. CDR3 length: 15 residues. Germline CDR1 SEHNR, CDR2 FQNEAQ (reference sequence). CDR3 sequence (DNA): TGTGCCAGCAACCCCACATCCCTGGCAGGGGACGAGAAGTACTTC. This gives the protein CASNPTSLAGDEKYF. The complete variable domain, with remaining parts taken from reference TRBV7-9 and TRBJ2-7, reads DTGVSQNPRHKITKRGQNVTFRCDPISEHNRLYWYRQTLGQGPEFLTYFQNEAQLEKSRLLSDRFSAERPKGSFSTLEIQRTEQGDSAMYLCASNPTSLAGDEKYFGPGTRLTVT.

The J gene is TRBJ2-7, the V gene TRBV2; D perhaps matches TRBD2 (6 bases). The end of the DNA aligns better with TRBJ2-5, so the J call may be wrong. Germline lookup yields CDR1 SNHLY and CDR2 FYNNEI. This CDR3 has 13 amino acids. CDR3 sequence reads: CASSLCGTETQYF. The CDR3 DNA follows: TGTGCCAGCAGTTTATGCGGGACAGAGACCCAGTACTTC.

This clonotype was seen at least ten times. This sequence joins TRBV7-6 and TRBJ2-5, with 8 nucleotides matching TRBD1. This CDR3 contains 13 residues. Germline assignment: CDR1 SGHVS and CDR2 FNYEAQ. Trimming took 3 bases from V and 5 from J; bases not matched to a gene: 2. The CDR3 loop reads CASSFRDRETQYF. CDR3 DNA: TGTGCCAGCAGCTTCCGGGACAGGGAGACCCAGTACTTC.

This clonotype showed up just a few times. The gene calls are TRBV4-1 and TRBJ2-7, with D uncertain. The CDR3 loop spans 13 amino acids. CDR1 and CDR2 from the germline V gene are MGHRA and YSYEKL. Trimming took 0 bases from V and 4 from J, leaving 7 bases between them. CDR3 DNA: TGCGCCAGCAGCCAAGACAGAGAGTACGAGCAGTACTTC. Its translation is CASSQDREYEQYF.

This chain joins TRBV15 and TRBJ2-5; D might be TRBD2 (6 bases). Germline values: CDR1 LNHNV, CDR2 YYDKDF (reference sequence). This CDR3 has 15 residues. Trimming left V 0 bases short and J 2 bases short, with 10 bases between. The CDR3: CATSRDLGGQETQYF. The CDR3 bases are TGTGCCACCAGCAGAGATCTGGGAGGACAAGAGACCCAGTACTTC.

This clonotype was observed a handful of times. The chain couples TRBV25-1 to TRBJ1-2; 8 nucleotides align to TRBD1. Germline CDR1 and CDR2: MGHDK and SYGVNS. Unmatched junction bases numbered 7, after V lost 6 bases and J lost 4 bases. The CDR3 extends over 14 amino acids. The CDR3 is CASRRTGTGYGYTF. The CDR3 bases are TGTGCCAGCAGGAGGACAGGGACGGGCTATGGCTACACCTTC.

This clonotype was seen many times. The V call is TRBV7-9, the J call TRBJ2-7; no firm D call. Germline V CDR1 and CDR2: SEHNR, FQNEAQ (reference sequence). The CDR3 runs 12 residues. Trimming shortened V by 7 bases and J by 7 bases, and 14 bases separated the two germline ends. The chain's CDR3 is CASTSTELEQYF. CDR3 DNA sequence: TGTGCCAGCACCAGTACCGAGCTGGAGCAGTACTTC.